This TCR beta chain was identified in a study of CD8 T cells in ankylosing spondylitis. This clonotype occurred many times. Antigen unknown. TCRdb independently ran MiXCR on the 5' RACE reads; one entry per CDR3 protein. The sample records some 130,000 distinct CDR3 sequences, roughly an eighth being singletons. Germline CDR1 reads DFQATT; CDR2 reads SNEGSKA (reference sequence). V gave up 5 bases and J gave up 2 bases, with 10 bases separating them. The CDR3 has 12 amino acids. Points from the study as a whole: Within matched ankylosing spondylitis synovial fluid, disease-linked clones were reportedly significantly enriched.

Sequencing used blood, either unsorted or a sorted T cell fraction (not recorded which). This TCR was recovered from a female donor with ankylosing spondylitis or in good health (not recorded which). The chain recombines TRBV20-1 with TRBJ2-7; D ambiguous. The CDR3 spells CSASTNTYEQYF. CDR3 in DNA: TGCAGTGCTTCCACGAATACCTACGAGCAGTACTTC.